Listed below are T cell receptor beta chains from one sample, sequenced in a study of CD8 T cells in Susac syndrome. TCRdb used MiXCR to reprocess the immunoSEQ multiplex PCR reads, holding one entry per CDR3 protein. The repertoire holds about 49,000 distinct CDR3 sequences, 80% to 95% seen once, with roughly 0.52% in the top ten. What was sequenced was CD8+ T cells from PBMCs. These receptors originate from a human donor in good health. Each CDR3 is given with its conserved first and last residue. The order of the fields is V gene, J gene, clone size, D gene, CDR3 protein, CDR3 DNA. A D gene is named only where the DNA matches it firmly. Clone size is not always given. Where it is, it says once, few, many or a class for expanded clones.

TRBV28	TRBJ1-5	.	.	CASSYGGPQHF	TGTGCCAGCAGCTATGGCGGGCCCCAGCATTTT
TRBV7-9	TRBJ2-1	.	.	CASSLAGRKGSSYNEQFF	TGTGCCAGCAGCTTAGCGGGTCGGAAGGGGAGCTCCTACAATGAGCAGTTCTTC
TRBV5-4	TRBJ2-7	.	TRBD2	CASSSPLAGNEQYF	TGTGCCAGCAGCTCACCCCTAGCGGGCAACGAGCAGTACTTC
TRBV7-2	TRBJ2-7	once	.	CASSLTPGDYEQYF	TGTGCCAGCAGCTTAACCCCGGGAGACTACGAGCAGTACTTC
TRBV2	TRBJ1-1	.	.	CASSDFRTAFF	TGTGCCAGCAGTGACTTCAGGACTGCTTTCTTT
TRBV15	TRBJ1-5	.	TRBD1	CATSSFRDRENQPQHF	TGTGCCACCAGCAGTTTCCGGGACAGGGAAAATCAGCCCCAGCATTTT
TRBV2	TRBJ2-7	.	.	CASSGGSGLREQYF	TGTGCCAGCAGTGGTGGTAGCGGTTTGCGAGAGCAGTACTTC
TRBV3-1	TRBJ2-2	once	.	CASSPPTRPGELFF	TGTGCCAGCAGCCCACCAACACGTCCCGGGGAGCTGTTTTTT
TRBV13	TRBJ2-1	.	.	CASSFKDEQFF	TGTGCCAGCAGCTTCAAGGATGAGCAGTTCTTC
TRBV7-9	TRBJ2-1	.	.	CASSPGYEQFF	TGTGCCAGCAGCCCTGGCTATGAGCAGTTCTTC